Listed here are 27 T cell receptor beta chains from one sample, sequenced in a study of tumor and adjacent non-tumor tissue in lung cancer. A modified ARM-PCR protocol with three rounds of nested PCR amplified TCRbeta. MiXCR, run by TCRdb on the multiplex PCR reads, gives a single entry per CDR3 protein. The sample shows tens of thousands of distinct CDR3 sequences, approximately 82% of them seen only once. No cell sorting was done before RNA was extracted from the tissue. This non-tumor lung sample came from over 3 cm beyond the tumor edge. The sequencing input was distant non-tumor lung tissue. The receptors shown here come from a man aged 65 to 85 with non-small cell lung cancer.

The rearrangement uses TRBV6-5 and TRBJ2-1; D is possibly TRBD2 (6 bases). This CDR3 spans 15 amino acids. Per the germline V gene, CDR1 is MNHEY and CDR2 is SVGAGI. Between the trimmed V and J ends, which lost 2 bases and 15 bases, there was a span of 23 bases. The chain's CDR3 is CASSYLGGSRRAVFF. The CDR3, as DNA: TGTGCCAGCAGTTACCTTGGCGGTAGCAGGAGGGCGGTGTTCTTC.

As to this clonotype: A read error may account for a junction end that differs from germline. The genes are TRBV20-1 and TRBJ1-2, with a weak D call TRBD1 (5 bases). The length of the CDR3 is 11 residues. Germline-derived CDR1 and CDR2 are DFQATT and SNEGSKA (reference sequence). DNA for the CDR3: TGCAGTACTAGAGAACAGGAGGGCTACACCTTC. Translated: CSTREQEGYTF.

This chain uses TRBV4-1 with TRBJ2-4, with TRBD2 identical over 7 bases. CDR1 and CDR2 (germline): MGHRA, YSYEKL. CDR3 length equals 17 residues. This CDR3 reads CVSSQEARGGEGNIQYF. The CDR3, as DNA: TGCGTCAGTAGCCAAGAGGCACGCGGGGGTGAAGGAAACATTCAGTACTTC.

This chain connects TRBV6-1 to TRBJ1-2; 8 bases line up with TRBD1. The CDR3 loop spans 13 amino acids. The germline gives CDR1 MNHNS, CDR2 SASEGT. V shed 9 bases, J shed 6 bases, and the junction held 9 bases outside the gene matches. Here the CDR3 reads CASSSETGDGYTF. In nucleotides, the CDR3 is TGTGCCAGTAGTTCCGAGACAGGGGATGGCTACACCTTC.

This clonotype showed up just once. The chain employs TRBV6-5 and TRBJ2-7; a weak D match, TRBD1 (5 bases). Trimming left V 7 bases short and J 2 bases short, with 21 bases between. The CDR3 loop spans 16 amino acids. Germline CDR1 MNHEY, CDR2 SVGAGI. The CDR3 here is CASNYTRAGSAYEQYF. DNA of the CDR3: TGTGCCAGCAATTATACCCGGGCAGGGTCTGCCTACGAGCAGTACTTC.

Note on this clonotype: This could be a read error, since a much larger clone is one nucleotide away. The chain is built from TRBV4-1 and TRBJ2-1; 11 nucleotides line up with TRBD2. The CDR3 runs to 17 residues. Germline V lookup: CDR1 MGHRA, CDR2 YSYEKL. The CDR3 spells CTSSQLLAGGLDNEQFF. The CDR3 DNA reads as TGCACCAGCAGCCAATTATTAGCGGGGGGGCTGGATAATGAGCAGTTCTTC.

This clonotype was seen a handful of times. One end of the junction varies from germline; a read error may be responsible. This sequence joins TRBV29-1 and TRBJ2-3; TRBD2 aligns across 10 bases. Germline-derived CDR1 and CDR2 are SQVTM and ANQGSEA. This CDR3 region has 13 residues. The CDR3 bases are TGCAGCGTCGATCGTCTAGCGGGAGTGACGCAGTGTTTT. Translated, it gives CSVDRLAGVTQCF.

The chain is built from TRBV7-9 and TRBJ1-5; no clear D. This CDR3 contains 12 residues. CDR1 is SEHNR, CDR2 FQNEAQ, per germline (reference sequence). V gave up 11 bases and J gave up 3 bases, with 11 bases separating them. The CDR3 bases are TGTGCCTACAGCCCTTCCAATCAGCCCCAGCATTTT. This gives the protein CAYSPSNQPQHF.

A note on this clonotype: One junction end disagrees with the germline gene, perhaps due to a read error. The chain combines TRBV6-2 or TRBV6-3 with TRBJ1-1, with TRBD1 as a possible D gene (5 bases). Germline V lookup: CDR1 MNHEY, CDR2 SVGEGT. The CDR3 totals 15 residues. CDR3 protein: CGSRPFVGLRGEAFF. The CDR3 DNA reads as TGTGGCAGCCGACCTTTTGTGGGACTAAGAGGAGAAGCTTTCTTT.

To note about this clonotype: An end of the junction does not agree with germline; a read error may underlie this. V is TRBV6-6 and J is TRBJ2-2, with TRBD1 matching over 8 bases. The CDR3 is 19 residues long. Germline V gene sequence: CDR1 MNHNY, CDR2 SVGAGI (reference sequence). This chain's CDR3 is CVSSYANFDWTGSTGELFF. Written as DNA, the CDR3 is TGTGTCAGCAGTTACGCAAACTTCGATTGGACAGGGTCCACCGGGGAGCTGTTTTTC.

Concerning this clonotype itself: A junction end diverges from the germline sequence, so it may reflect a read error. The rearrangement links TRBV11-2 to TRBJ2-7; TRBD1 matches at 7 bases. Germline V lookup: CDR1 SGHAT, CDR2 FQNNGV. CDR3 size: 14 residues. This CDR3 is CASSGDSISYVQYF. CDR3 nucleotides: TGTGCCAGCAGCGGGGACAGCATAAGTTACGTGCAGTACTTC.

The J gene is TRBJ2-1, the V gene TRBV12-3 or TRBV12-4; weak D call: TRBD1 (6 bases). The CDR3 length is 13 residues. This CDR3 is CVSNLAGDNEQFF. CDR3 bases: TGTGTCAGTAATTTAGCAGGGGATAATGAGCAGTTCTTC.

This chain joins TRBV12-3 or TRBV12-4 and TRBJ1-3, with 9 positions matching TRBD1. CDR3 size: 18 residues. V lost 4 bases, J lost 0 bases, and 10 bases stayed unmatched. The CDR3 DNA sequence: TGTGCCAGCAGTTGTGCCGGGACAGGGTTCGGCTCTGGAAACACCATATATTTT. Translating it yields CASSCAGTGFGSGNTIYF.

This clonotype was found many times. CDR3 in DNA: TGTGCCAGCAGCCAGAGCCGGGACAGACATAATTCACCCCTCCACTTT. Protein: CASSQSRDRHNSPLHF. This chain links TRBV4-2 with TRBJ1-6; 7 nucleotides align to TRBD1. Germline lookup yields CDR1 LGHNA and CDR2 YNFKEQ. The CDR3 is 16 amino acids. The V gene end was trimmed by 3 bases and the J gene end by 5 bases; junction bases not matched to a gene: 7.

Notes on this clonotype: Because the CDR3 is missing its conserved closing phenylalanine or tryptophan, this is likely a read error. The CDR3 coding sequence is TGTGCCAGCAGTCTACCGGGCCCTCGAGAGACTCAGTACTTA. This translates into CASSLPGPRETQYL. The chain recombines TRBV12-3 or TRBV12-4 with TRBJ2-5; D is uncertain. The CDR3 covers 14 residues.

Of note for this clonotype: A much larger clone differs by one base, so this may be a read error. The chain is built from TRBV6-1 and TRBJ2-6, with D perhaps TRBD1 (5 bases). Per the germline V gene, CDR1 is MNHNS and CDR2 is SASEGT. This CDR3 spans 14 amino acids. This chain's CDR3 is CASNTGSGTNVLTF. DNA for the CDR3: TGTGCCAGCAATACAGGCTCTGGGACCAACGTCCTGACTTTC.

V usage is TRBV4-1 and J usage is TRBJ1-1, with unresolved D. In germline, CDR1 is MGHRA, CDR2 YSYEKL. The length of the CDR3 is 13 residues. CDR3 nucleotide sequence: TGCACCAACAGCCAAGGTGGAAGGGCTGAAGCTTTCTTT. Translated: CTNSQGGRAEAFF.

With regard to this clonotype: Sequence at one end of the junction differs from germline and may be a read error. The chain recombines TRBV4-1 with TRBJ2-4, with 10 bases matching TRBD1. The germline CDR1 and CDR2 sequences are MGHRA and YSYEKL. The CDR3 is 15 residues long. The CDR3 DNA sequence: TGTGCCAACAGCGGGACAGGGGATTTGAGTAACATTCAGTACTTC. Its protein is CANSGTGDLSNIQYF.

As concerns this clonotype: A read error may produce the germline difference seen at one junction end. The chain is built from TRBV11-3 and TRBJ1-1; D remains ambiguous. Germline V CDR1 and CDR2: SGHNT, YENEEA. This CDR3 spans 16 amino acids. Written as DNA, the CDR3 is TGTGCCAGCAGCTTCCGGGTCAGAACCCTGATCAGTGAAGTTTTCTTT. It is translated as CASSFRVRTLISEVFF.

Notes on this clonotype: Sequence at one end of the junction differs from germline and may be a read error. The rearrangement uses TRBV10-1 and TRBJ2-3; D is tentatively TRBD1 or TRBD2 (5 bases each). The CDR3 is 18 amino acids. Germline CDR1 is WNHNN and CDR2 is SYGVQD (reference sequence). CDR3 nucleotide sequence: TGCGCCAGCGGTGAGTCCCTCGGGACGAATATGGAGACAGATACGCAGTATTTC. This sequence encodes CASGESLGTNMETDTQYF.

This chain connects TRBV11-3 to TRBJ2-1; a weak D match, TRBD1 (6 bases). Germline CDR1 and CDR2: SGHNT and YENEEA. The CDR3 has 16 residues. Trimming took 3 bases from V and 9 from J, leaving 21 bases between them. Written as DNA, the CDR3 is TGTGCCAGCAGCTTTGATCCCACAGGAGGCAGGGGTGAGCAGTTCTTC. The encoded protein is CASSFDPTGGRGEQFF.

About this clonotype itself: A read error is possible here, since a much larger clone lies one base away. The rearrangement uses TRBV4-3 and TRBJ2-5; possibly TRBD1 or TRBD2 for D (5 bases each). Germline values: CDR1 LGHNA, CDR2 YSLEER. V lost 0 bases and J 0 bases, leaving 20 bases between the germline ends. The CDR3 has 19 residues. The CDR3 sequence: CASSQDTPWGTTYQETQYF. CDR3 DNA sequence: TGCGCCAGCAGCCAAGACACCCCCTGGGGGACCACCTACCAAGAGACCCAGTACTTC.

Concerning this clonotype: This CDR3 fails to terminate in the conserved phenylalanine or tryptophan, so it likely reflects a read error. The chain recombines TRBV4-1 with TRBJ2-3; D possibly corresponds to TRBD2 (5 bases). The CDR3 consists of 11 residues. CDR1 and CDR2 from the germline V gene are MGHRA and YSYEKL. CDR3 sequence (DNA): TGCGTCAGGAGGCATCAGGATACGCAGTATTGT. Its protein is CVRRHQDTQYC.

About this clonotype itself: Compared with germline, one end of the junction differs, possibly owing to a read error. Here the CDR3 DNA reads TGTGCCATCAGCCAAGGACAGGGTGCACACGTAACCCAGTACTTC. This codes for CAISQGQGAHVTQYF. The chain employs TRBV11-3 and TRBJ2-5, with 8 positions matching TRBD1. The CDR3 covers 15 residues. Germline V lookup: CDR1 SGHNT, CDR2 YENEEA.

A note on this clonotype: With a much larger clone just one base away, this may be a read error. The V gene is TRBV29-1, the J gene TRBJ1-5; tentatively, D is TRBD2 (7 bases). Near its end, the DNA agrees better with TRBJ2-3, so the J call may be wrong. The CDR3 covers 13 residues. Germline assignment: CDR1 SQVTM and CDR2 ANQGSEA. The CDR3 spells CSVEEQGGQPQYF. The CDR3 DNA sequence: TGCAGCGTTGAAGAACAGGGAGGGCAGCCCCAGTATTTT.

Regarding this clonotype: Possible read error: a much larger clone is one base away. This rearrangement joins TRBV11-2 to TRBJ2-5; D ambiguous. Germline V gene sequence: CDR1 SGHAT, CDR2 FQNNGV. V lost 0 bases and J lost 3, with 17 bases in between. This CDR3 region has 17 residues. The CDR3 coding sequence is TGTGCCAGCAGCTTAGAGCCGTGTATGGGGTTAGAAGAGACCCAGTACTTC. As protein: CASSLEPCMGLEETQYF. The full variable domain, rest sourced from reference TRBV11-2 and TRBJ2-5, is EAGVAQSPRYKIIEKRQSVAFWCNPISGHATLYWYQQILGQGPKLLIQFQNNGVVDDSQLPKDRFSAERLKGVDSTLKIQPAKLEDSAVYLCASSLEPCMGLEETQYFGPGTRLLVL.

Concerning this clonotype itself: The conserved closing phenylalanine or tryptophan is absent in this CDR3, likely reflecting a read error. This chain uses TRBV6-2 or TRBV6-3 with TRBJ1-1, with 7 bases aligning to TRBD1. Per the germline V gene, CDR1 is MNHEY and CDR2 is SVGEGT. The CDR3 loop spans 14 amino acids. The CDR3 loop is CASSSFGGGTDAFS. The DNA of the CDR3 is TGTGCCAGCAGTTCGTTCGGAGGGGGCACTGATGCTTTCTCT.